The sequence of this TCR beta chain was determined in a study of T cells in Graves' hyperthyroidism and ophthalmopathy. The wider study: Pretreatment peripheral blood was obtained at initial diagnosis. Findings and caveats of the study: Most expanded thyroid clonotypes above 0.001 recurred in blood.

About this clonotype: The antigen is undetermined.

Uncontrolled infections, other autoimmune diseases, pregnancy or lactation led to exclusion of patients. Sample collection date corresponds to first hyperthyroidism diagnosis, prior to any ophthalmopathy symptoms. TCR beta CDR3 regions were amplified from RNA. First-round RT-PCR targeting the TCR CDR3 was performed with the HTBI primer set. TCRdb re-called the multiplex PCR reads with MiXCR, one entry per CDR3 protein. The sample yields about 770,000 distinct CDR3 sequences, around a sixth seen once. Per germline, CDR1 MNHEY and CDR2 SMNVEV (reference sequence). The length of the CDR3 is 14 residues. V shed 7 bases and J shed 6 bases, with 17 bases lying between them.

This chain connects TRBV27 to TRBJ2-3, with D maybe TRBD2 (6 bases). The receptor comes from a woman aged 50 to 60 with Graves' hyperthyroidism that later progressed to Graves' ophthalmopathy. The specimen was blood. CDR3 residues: CASTKLAASDTQYF. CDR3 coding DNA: TGTGCCAGCACCAAACTAGCTGCGTCCGATACGCAGTATTTT.